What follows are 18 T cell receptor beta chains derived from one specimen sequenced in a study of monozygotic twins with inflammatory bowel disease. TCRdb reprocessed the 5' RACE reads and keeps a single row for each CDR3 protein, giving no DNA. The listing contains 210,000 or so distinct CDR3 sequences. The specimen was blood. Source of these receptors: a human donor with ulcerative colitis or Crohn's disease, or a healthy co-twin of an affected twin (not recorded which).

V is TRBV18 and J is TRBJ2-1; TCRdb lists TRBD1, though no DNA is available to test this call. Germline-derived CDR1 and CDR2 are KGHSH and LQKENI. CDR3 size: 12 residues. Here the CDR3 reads CASSPGAAEQFF. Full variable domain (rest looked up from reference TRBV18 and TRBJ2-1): NAGVMQNPRHLVRRRGQEARLRCSPMKGHSHVYWYRQLPEEGLKFMVYLQKENIIDESGMPKERFSAEFPKEGPSILRIQQVVRGDSAAYFCASSPGAAEQFFGPGTRLTVL.

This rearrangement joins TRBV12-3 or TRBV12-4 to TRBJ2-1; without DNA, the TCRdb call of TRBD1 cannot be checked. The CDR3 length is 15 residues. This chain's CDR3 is CASSLMTGVGNEQFF.

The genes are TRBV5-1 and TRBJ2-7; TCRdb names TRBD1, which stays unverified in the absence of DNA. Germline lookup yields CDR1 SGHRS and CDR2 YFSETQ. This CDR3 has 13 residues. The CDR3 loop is CASSTSDRYEQYF.

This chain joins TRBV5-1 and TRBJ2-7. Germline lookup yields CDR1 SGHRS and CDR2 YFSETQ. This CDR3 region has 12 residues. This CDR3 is CASSLTLYEQYF. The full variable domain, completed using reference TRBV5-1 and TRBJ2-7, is KAGVTQTPRYLIKTRGQQVTLSCSPISGHRSVSWYQQTPGQGLQFLFEYFSETQRNKGNFPGRFSGRQFSNSRSEMNVSTLELGDSALYLCASSLTLYEQYFGPGTRLTVT.

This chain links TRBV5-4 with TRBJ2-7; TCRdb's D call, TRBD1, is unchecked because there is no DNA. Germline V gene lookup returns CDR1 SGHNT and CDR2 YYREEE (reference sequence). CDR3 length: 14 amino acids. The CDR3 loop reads CASSLSQGNYEQYF.

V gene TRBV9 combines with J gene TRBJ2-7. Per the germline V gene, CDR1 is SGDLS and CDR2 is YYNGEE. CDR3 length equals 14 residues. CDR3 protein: CASSVDHTANEQYF.

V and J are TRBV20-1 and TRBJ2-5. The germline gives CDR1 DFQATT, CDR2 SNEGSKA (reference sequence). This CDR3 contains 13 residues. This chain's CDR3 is CSAWTSSSETQYF.

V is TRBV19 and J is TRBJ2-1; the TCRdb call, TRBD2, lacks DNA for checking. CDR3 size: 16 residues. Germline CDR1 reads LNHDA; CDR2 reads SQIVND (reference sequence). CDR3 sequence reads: CASTRGLAGASNEQFF.

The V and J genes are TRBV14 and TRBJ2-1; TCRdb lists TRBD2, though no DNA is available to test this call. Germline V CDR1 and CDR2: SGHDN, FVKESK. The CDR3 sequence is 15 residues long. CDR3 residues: CASSQTSGVYNEQFF.

The CDR3 loop is CASSPPLGADGGNSPLHF. The J gene is TRBJ1-6, the V gene TRBV18; the D gene TCRdb calls, TRBD1, cannot be checked with no DNA. Germline loops: CDR1 KGHSH, CDR2 LQKENI. This CDR3 contains 18 residues. The full variable domain, with the rest looked up from reference TRBV18 and TRBJ1-6, is NAGVMQNPRHLVRRRGQEARLRCSPMKGHSHVYWYRQLPEEGLKFMVYLQKENIIDESGMPKERFSAEFPKEGPSILRIQQVVRGDSAAYFCASSPPLGADGGNSPLHFGNGTRLTVT.

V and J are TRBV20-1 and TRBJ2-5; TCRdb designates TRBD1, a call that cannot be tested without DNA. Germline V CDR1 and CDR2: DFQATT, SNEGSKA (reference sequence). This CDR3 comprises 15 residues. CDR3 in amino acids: CSASFQGFSGETQYF.

The CDR3 sequence is CAIRMTGTGELFF. The chain uses TRBV15 and TRBJ2-2. The germline V gene has CDR1 LNHNV and CDR2 YYDKDF (reference sequence). This CDR3 comprises 13 residues.

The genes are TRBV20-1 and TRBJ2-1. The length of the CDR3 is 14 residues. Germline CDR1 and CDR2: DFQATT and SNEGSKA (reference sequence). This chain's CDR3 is CSAREGPSSNEQFF.

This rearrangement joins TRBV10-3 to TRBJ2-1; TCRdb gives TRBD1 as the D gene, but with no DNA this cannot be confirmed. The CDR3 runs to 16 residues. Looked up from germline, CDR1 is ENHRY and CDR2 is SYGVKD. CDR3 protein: CAISGLGGTPYNEQFF.

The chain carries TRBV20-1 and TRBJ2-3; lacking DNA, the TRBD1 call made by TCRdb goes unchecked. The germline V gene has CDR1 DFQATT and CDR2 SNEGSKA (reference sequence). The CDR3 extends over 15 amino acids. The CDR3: CSATPHTSRTDTQYF.

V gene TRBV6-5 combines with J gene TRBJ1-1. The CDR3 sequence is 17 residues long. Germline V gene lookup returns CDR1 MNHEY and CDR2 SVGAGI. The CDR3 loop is CASSYSETARWNTEAFF.

The CDR3 here is CASSLALAGAGYEQYF. This sequence joins TRBV5-5 and TRBJ2-7; TCRdb outputs TRBD2, but without DNA this stays unchecked. The CDR3 spans 16 residues. From germline, CDR1 is SGHKS and CDR2 YYEKEE (reference sequence).

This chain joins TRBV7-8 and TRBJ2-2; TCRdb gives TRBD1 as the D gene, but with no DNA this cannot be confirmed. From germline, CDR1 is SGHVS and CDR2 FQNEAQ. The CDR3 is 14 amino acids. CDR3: CASSSRQVTGELFF.